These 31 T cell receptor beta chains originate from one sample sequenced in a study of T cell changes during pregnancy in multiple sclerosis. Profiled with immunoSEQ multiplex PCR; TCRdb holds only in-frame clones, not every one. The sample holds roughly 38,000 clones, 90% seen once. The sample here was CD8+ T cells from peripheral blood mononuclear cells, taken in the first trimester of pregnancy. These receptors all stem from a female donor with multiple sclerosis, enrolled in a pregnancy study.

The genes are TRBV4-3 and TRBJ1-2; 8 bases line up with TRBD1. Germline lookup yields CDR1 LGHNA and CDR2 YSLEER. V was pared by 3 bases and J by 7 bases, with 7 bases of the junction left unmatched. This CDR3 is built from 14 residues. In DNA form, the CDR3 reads TGCGCCAGCAGCCAGGACAGGGCCAACAGTGGCTACACCTTC. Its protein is CASSQDRANSGYTF.

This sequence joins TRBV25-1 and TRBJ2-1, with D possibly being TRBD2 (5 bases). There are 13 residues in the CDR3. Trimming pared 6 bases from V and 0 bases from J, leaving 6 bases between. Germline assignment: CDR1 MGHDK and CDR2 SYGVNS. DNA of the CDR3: TGTGCCAGCAGGGGGAGCTCCTACAATGAGCAGTTCTTC. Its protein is CASRGSSYNEQFF.

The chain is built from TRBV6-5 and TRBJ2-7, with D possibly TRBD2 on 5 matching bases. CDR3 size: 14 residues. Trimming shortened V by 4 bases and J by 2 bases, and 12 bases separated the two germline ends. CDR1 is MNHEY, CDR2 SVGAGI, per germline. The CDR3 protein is CASSLASRAYEQYF. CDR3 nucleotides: TGTGCCAGCAGTTTGGCTAGCCGAGCCTACGAGCAGTACTTC.

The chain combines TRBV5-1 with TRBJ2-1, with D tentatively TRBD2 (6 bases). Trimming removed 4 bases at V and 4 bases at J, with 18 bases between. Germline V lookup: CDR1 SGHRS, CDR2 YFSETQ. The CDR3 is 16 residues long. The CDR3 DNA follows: TGCGCCAGCAGCACTACATCAGGGAGGAGGTACAATGAGCAGTTCTTC. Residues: CASSTTSGRRYNEQFF.

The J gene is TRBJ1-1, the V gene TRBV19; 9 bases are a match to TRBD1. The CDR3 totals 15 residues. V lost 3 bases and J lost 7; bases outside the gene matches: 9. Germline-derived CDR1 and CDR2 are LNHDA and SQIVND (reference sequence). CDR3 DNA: TGTGCCAGTAGTATGGTGATGGGGACAGGGCGTGAAGCTTTCTTT. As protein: CASSMVMGTGREAFF. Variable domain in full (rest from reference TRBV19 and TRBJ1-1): DGGITQSPKYLFRKEGQNVTLSCEQNLNHDAMYWYRQDPGQGLRLIYYSQIVNDFQKGDIAEGYSVSREKKESFPLTVTSAQKNPTAFYLCASSMVMGTGREAFFGQGTRLTVV.

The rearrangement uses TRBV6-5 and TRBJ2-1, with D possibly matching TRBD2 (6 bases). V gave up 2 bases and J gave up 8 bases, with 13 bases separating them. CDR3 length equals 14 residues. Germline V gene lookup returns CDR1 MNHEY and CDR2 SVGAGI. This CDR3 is CASSYGSWGDEQFF. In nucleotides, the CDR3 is TGTGCCAGCAGTTACGGATCATGGGGGGATGAGCAGTTCTTC.

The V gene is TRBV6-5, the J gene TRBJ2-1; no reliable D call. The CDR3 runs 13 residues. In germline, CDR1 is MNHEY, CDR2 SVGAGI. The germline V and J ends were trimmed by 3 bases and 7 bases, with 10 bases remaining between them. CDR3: CASSYSGVNEQFF. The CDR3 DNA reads TGTGCCAGCAGTTATTCAGGCGTAAATGAGCAGTTCTTC.

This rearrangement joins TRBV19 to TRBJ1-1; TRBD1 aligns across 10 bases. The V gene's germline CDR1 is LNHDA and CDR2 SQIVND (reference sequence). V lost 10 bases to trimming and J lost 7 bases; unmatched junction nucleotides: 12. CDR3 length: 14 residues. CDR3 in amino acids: CATRPGTGVDEAFF. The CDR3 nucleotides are TGTGCCACCCGGCCCGGGACAGGGGTCGATGAAGCTTTCTTT. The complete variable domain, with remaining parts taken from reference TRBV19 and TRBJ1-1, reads DGGITQSPKYLFRKEGQNVTLSCEQNLNHDAMYWYRQDPGQGLRLIYYSQIVNDFQKGDIAEGYSVSREKKESFPLTVTSAQKNPTAFYLCATRPGTGVDEAFFGQGTRLTVV.

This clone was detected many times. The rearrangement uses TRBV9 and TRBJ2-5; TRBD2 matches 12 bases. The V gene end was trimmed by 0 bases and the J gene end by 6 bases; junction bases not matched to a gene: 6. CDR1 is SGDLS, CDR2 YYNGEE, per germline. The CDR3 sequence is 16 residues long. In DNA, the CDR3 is TGTGCCAGCAGCGTAGGACTAGCGGGAGAAGGAAAGACCCAGTACTTC. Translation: CASSVGLAGEGKTQYF.

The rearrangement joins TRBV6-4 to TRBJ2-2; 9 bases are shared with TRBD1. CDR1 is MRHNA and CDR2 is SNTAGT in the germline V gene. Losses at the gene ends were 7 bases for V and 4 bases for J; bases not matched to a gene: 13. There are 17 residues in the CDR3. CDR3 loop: CASTPSTGGGGTGELFF. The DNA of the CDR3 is TGTGCCAGCACACCGAGCACAGGGGGCGGAGGCACCGGGGAGCTGTTTTTT.

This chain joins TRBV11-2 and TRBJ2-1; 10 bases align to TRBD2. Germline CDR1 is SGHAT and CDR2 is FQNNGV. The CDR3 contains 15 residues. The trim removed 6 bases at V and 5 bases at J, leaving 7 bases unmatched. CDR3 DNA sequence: TGTGCCAGCAGACCGAGCGGGAGGGCCGACAATGAGCAGTTCTTC. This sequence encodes CASRPSGRADNEQFF. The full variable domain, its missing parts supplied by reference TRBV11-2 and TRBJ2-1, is EAGVAQSPRYKIIEKRQSVAFWCNPISGHATLYWYQQILGQGPKLLIQFQNNGVVDDSQLPKDRFSAERLKGVDSTLKIQPAKLEDSAVYLCASRPSGRADNEQFFGPGTRLTVL.

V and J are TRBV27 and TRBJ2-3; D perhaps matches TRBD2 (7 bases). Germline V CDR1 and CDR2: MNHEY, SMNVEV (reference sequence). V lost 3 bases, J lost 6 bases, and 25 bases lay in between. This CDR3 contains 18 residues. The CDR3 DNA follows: TGTGCCAGCAGTTTTACCCCCTACGCGGGGGCCCGGGGGGATACGCAGTATTTT. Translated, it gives CASSFTPYAGARGDTQYF.

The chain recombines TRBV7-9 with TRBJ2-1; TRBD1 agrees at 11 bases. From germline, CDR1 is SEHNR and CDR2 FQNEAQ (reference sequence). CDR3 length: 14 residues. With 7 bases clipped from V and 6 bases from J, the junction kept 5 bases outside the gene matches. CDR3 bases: TGTGCCAGCATCAGGACAGGGGGCCTCAATGAGCAGTTCTTC. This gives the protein CASIRTGGLNEQFF.

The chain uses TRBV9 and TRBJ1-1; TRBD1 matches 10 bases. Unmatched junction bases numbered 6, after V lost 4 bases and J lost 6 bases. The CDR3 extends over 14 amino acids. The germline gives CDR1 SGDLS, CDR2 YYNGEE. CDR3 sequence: CASSTRDRGPEAFF. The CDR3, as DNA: TGTGCCAGCAGCACCCGGGACAGGGGCCCTGAAGCTTTCTTT.

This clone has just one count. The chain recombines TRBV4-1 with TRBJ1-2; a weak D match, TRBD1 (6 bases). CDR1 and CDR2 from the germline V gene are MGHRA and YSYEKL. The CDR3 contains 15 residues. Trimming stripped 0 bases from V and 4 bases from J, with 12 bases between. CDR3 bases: TGCGCCAGCAGCCAAGATTGGGGACATACCTATGGCTACACCTTC. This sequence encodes CASSQDWGHTYGYTF.

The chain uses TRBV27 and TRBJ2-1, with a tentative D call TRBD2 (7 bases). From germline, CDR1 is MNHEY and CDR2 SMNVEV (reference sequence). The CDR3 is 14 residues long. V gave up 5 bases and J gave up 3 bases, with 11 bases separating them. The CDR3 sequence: CASSRGGFYNEQFF. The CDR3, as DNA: TGTGCCAGCAGTAGGGGGGGCTTCTACAATGAGCAGTTCTTC.

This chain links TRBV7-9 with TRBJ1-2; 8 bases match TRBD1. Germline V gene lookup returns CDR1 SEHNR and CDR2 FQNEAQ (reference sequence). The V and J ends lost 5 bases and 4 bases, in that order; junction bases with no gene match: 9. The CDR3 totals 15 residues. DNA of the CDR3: TGTGCCAGCAGCAGAGGGACAGGCCTAATCTATGGCTACACCTTC. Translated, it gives CASSRGTGLIYGYTF.

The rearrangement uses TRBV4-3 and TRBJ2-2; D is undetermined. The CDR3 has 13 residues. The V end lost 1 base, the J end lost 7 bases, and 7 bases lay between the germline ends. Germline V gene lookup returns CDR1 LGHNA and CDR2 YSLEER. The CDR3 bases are TGCGCCAGCAGCCAAGGTCTAGTCGGGGAGCTGTTTTTT. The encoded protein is CASSQGLVGELFF.

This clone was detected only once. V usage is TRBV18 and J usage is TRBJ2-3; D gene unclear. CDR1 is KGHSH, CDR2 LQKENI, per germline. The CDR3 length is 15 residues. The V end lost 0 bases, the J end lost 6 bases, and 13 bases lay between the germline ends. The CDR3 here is CASSPPERSPDTQYF. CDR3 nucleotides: TGTGCCAGCTCACCACCCGAACGGTCGCCCGATACGCAGTATTTT.

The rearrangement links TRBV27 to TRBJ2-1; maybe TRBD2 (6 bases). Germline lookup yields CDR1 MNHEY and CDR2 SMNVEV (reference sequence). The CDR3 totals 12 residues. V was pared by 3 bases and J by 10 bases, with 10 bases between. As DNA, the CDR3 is TGTGCCAGCAGTTTGCCGGGGAGGGAGCAGTTCTTC. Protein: CASSLPGREQFF.

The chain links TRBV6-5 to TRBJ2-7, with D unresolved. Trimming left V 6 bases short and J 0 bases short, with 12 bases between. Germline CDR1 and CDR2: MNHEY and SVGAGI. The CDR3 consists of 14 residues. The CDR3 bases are TGTGCCAGCAGATCCCAGGCAAACTCCTACGAGCAGTACTTC. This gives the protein CASRSQANSYEQYF.

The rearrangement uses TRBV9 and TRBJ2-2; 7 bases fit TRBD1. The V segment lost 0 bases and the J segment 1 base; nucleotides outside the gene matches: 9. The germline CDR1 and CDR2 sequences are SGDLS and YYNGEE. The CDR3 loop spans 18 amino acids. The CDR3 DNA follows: TGTGCCAGCAGCGTAGTCCCAAGGCGACAGGGGAACACCGGGGAGCTGTTTTTT. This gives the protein CASSVVPRRQGNTGELFF.

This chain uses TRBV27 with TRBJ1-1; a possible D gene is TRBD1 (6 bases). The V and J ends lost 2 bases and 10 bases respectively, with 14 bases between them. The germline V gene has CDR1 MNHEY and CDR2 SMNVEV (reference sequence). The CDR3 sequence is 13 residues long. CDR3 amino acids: CASSLGVGARAFF. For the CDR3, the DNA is TGTGCCAGCAGTTTAGGCGTGGGGGCACGAGCTTTCTTT.

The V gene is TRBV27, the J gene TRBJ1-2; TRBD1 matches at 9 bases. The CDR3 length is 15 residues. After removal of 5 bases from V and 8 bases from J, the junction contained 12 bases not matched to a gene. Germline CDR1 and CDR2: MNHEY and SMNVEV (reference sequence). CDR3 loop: CASSLTGQGAAGYTF. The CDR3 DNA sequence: TGTGCCAGCAGTCTCACGGGACAGGGAGCAGCAGGCTACACCTTC.

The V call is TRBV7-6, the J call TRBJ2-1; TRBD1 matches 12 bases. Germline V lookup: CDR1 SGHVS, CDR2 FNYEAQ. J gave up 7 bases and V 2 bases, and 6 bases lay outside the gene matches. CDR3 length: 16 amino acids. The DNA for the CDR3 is TGTGCCAGCAGCTTACCCGGGACAGGGGGCTGGAATGAGCAGTTCTTC. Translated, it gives CASSLPGTGGWNEQFF.

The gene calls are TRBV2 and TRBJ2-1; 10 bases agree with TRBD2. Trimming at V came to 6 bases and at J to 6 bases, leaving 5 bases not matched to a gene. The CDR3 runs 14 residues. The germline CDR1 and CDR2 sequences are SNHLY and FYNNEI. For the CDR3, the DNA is TGTGCCAGCAGGCAAGCGGGAGGGCCCAATGAGCAGTTCTTC. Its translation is CASRQAGGPNEQFF.

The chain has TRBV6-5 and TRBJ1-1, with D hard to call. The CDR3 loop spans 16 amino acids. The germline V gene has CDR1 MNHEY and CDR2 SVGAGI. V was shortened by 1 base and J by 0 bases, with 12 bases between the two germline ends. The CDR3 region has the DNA TGTGCCAGCAGTTACTTAAAGCTAAAACTGAACACTGAAGCTTTCTTT. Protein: CASSYLKLKLNTEAFF.

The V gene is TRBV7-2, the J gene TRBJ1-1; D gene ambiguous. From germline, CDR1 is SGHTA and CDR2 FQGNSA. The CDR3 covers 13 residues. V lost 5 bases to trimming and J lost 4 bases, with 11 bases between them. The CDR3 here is CASSRTAGTEAFF. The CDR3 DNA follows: TGTGCCAGCAGCCGCACGGCAGGCACTGAAGCTTTCTTT.

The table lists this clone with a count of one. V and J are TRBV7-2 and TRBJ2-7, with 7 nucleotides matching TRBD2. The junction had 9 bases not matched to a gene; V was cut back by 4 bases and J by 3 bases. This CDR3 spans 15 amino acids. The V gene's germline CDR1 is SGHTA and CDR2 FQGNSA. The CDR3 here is CASSSTGGSGYEQYF. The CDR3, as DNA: TGTGCCAGCAGCTCGACGGGCGGGAGTGGCTACGAGCAGTACTTC. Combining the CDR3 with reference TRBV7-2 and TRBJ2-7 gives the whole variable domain GAGVSQSPSNKVTEKGKDVELRCDPISGHTALYWYRQSLGQGLEFLIYFQGNSAPDKSGLPSDRFSAERTGGSVSTLTIQRTQQEDSAVYLCASSSTGGSGYEQYFGPGTRLTVT.

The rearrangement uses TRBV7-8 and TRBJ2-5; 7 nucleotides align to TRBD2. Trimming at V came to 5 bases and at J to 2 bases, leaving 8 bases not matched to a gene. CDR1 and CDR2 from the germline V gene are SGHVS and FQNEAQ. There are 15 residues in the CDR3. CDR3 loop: CASSPYGSGQETQYF. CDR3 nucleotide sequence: TGTGCCAGCAGCCCATATGGTAGCGGGCAAGAGACCCAGTACTTC.

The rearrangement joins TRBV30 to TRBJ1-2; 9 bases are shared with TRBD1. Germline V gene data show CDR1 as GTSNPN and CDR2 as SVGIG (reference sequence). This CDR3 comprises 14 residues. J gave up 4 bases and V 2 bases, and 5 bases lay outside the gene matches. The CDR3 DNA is TGTGCCTGGAGTTCCGGGACAGGGACCTATGGCTACACCTTC. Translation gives CAWSSGTGTYGYTF.